This T cell receptor beta chain derives from a study of blood T cell repertoires in COVID-19. Study background: Acute and convalescent COVID-19 samples came from the United States, Italy and Spain. The cDNA or gDNA used as material had been derived from T cells, B-cell-depleted T cells, or PBMCs.

The germline V gene has CDR1 LNHDA and CDR2 SQIVND (reference sequence). Germline trimming cut 3 bases from V and 5 bases from J; bases unmatched to any gene: 4. The CDR3 runs to 14 residues. Only one count was recorded for this clone. Methods used by the authors: It was from reference gene primer amplification that nucleated cell counts were estimated. Here immunoSEQ multiplex PCR was the method, and the copy in TCRdb shows in-frame clones only, minus some. That table furnishes V, J and clone size, whereas the DNA furnished D and trimming. The profile shows about 110,000 clones, about 88% of them singletons.

The source material was peripheral blood. The sequence derives from a woman between 70 and 85 years old who had recovered from COVID-19. This chain connects TRBV19 to TRBJ1-1; 9 bases align to TRBD1. CDR3 bases: TGTGCCAGTAGTATGGACAGGGGAAGGACTGAAGCTTTCTTT. Protein product: CASSMDRGRTEAFF.